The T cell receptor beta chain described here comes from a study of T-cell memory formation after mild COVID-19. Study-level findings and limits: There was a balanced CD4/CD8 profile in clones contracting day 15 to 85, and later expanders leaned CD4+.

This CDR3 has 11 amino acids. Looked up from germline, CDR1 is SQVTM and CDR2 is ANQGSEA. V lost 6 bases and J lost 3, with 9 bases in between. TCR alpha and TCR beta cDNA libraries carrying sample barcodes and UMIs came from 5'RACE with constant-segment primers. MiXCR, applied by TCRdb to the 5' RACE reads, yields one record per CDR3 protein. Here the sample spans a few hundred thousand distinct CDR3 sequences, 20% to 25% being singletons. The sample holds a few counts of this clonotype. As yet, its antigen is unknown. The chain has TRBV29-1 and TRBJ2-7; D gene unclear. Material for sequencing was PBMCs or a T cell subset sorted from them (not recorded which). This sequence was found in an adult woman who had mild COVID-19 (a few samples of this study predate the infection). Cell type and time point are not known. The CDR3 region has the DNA TGCAGCGTACTCGCATTCTACGAGCAGTACTTC. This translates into CSVLAFYEQYF.